The subject of this entry is one T cell receptor beta chain. Its antigen is undetermined. This specimen belongs to a study of OX40 agonist ivuxolimab in advanced cancers. Study at large: Patients were treated with intravenous ivuxolimab, dosed at 0.01 to 10 mg/kg and infused every 2 weeks. Findings and caveats of the study: Expanded clones tended on average to be more numerous among CD8+ T cells than CD4+.

Data came from immunoSEQ multiplex PCR; TCRdb stores just in-frame clones and leaves some out. The sample yields fewer than 70,000 clones, 85% to 90% seen once. Germline CDR1 and CDR2: SGHKS and YYEKEE (reference sequence). The CDR3 totals 14 residues. V lost 2 bases to trimming and J lost 3 bases; unmatched junction nucleotides: 3. Patients were ineligible given autoimmune disease history or systemic immunosuppression. The TCR originated in an adult with an advanced solid tumor such as melanoma, head and neck, liver or kidney cancer. The sequencing used CD4+ or CD8+ T cells sorted from blood, collected in a trial of the OX40 agonist ivuxolimab. V usage is TRBV5-5 and J usage is TRBJ1-1; 8 bases are shared with TRBD1. The CDR3 loop is CASSFGQGYTEAFF. The CDR3 coding sequence is TGTGCCAGCAGCTTTGGACAGGGCTACACTGAAGCTTTCTTT.